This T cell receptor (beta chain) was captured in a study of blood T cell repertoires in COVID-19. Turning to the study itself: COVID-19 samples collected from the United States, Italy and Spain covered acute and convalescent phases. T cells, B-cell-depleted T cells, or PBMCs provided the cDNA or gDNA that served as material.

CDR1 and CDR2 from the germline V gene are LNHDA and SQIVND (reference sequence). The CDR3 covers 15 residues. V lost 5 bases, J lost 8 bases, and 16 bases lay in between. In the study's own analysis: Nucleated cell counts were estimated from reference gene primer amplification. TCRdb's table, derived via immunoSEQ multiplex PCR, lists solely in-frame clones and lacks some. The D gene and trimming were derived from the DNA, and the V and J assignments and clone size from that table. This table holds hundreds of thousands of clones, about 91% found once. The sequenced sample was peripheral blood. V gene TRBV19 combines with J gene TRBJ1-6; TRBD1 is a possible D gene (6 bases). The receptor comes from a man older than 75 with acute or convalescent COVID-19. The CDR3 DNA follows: TGTGCCAGTAGTCTACAGGGTTACAGAGATTCACCCCTCCACTTT. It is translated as CASSLQGYRDSPLHF.